Reported below is one TCR beta chain. Its antigen is not identified. These data come from a study of cytomegalovirus exposure and HLA in healthy donors. Findings of the study overall: Reports credit the classifier with highly specific, highly sensitive diagnosis of cytomegalovirus status. Clusters of TCRs from the first cohort tended to co-occur in the roughly 120 validation repertoires (as a later analysis found).

The CDR3 consists of 15 residues. CDR1 SGDLS and CDR2 YYNGEE come from the germline V gene. V was shortened by 2 bases and J by 0 bases, with 9 bases between the two germline ends. These donors were members of the roughly 120-subject validation cohort, a group separate from the approximately 670-subject first cohort. The protocol was immunoSEQ multiplex PCR, while the TCRdb copy is restricted to in-frame clones and leaves out a portion. The sample yields 150,000 to 250,000 clones, about 81% seen once. The TCR originated in a woman in her thirties in good health and CMV-seronegative. Input material: PBMCs. The chain uses TRBV9 and TRBJ1-5; D is perhaps TRBD1 (5 bases). This chain's CDR3 is CASSVGGISNQPQHF. In nucleotides, the CDR3 is TGTGCCAGCAGCGTCGGGGGGATTAGCAATCAGCCCCAGCATTTT.